This record looks at one TCR beta chain sequence and its context. No cognate antigen has been identified for it. No base-level quality is on record; no much larger clone is a single base apart. The data belong to a study of blood T cell repertoires in COVID-19 (dated by TCRdb to 2018 to 2021). About the full investigation: Samples covering the acute and convalescent phases of COVID-19 were provided by collaborators in the United States, Italy and Spain. The prospective study material was composed of cDNA or gDNA derived from T cells, B-cell-depleted T cells, or PBMCs. Subjects who had been exposed to COVID-19, were actively infected with it, or had recovered from it provided the deeply sampled blood TCRbeta repertoires that made up the dataset. A freely available public database, intended as a resource for researchers studying the immune response to SARS-CoV-2, is where the repertoires were released. The samples were drawn from two sources: the first 160 participants of the ongoing ImmuneRACE study, and 1,200 or so subjects contributed by 6 global collaborators. A de-identified subject ID, COVID-19 status, age in years and sex were almost always included in the sample metadata. Where available, HLA class I and class II types were obtained from metadata supplied by the sample provider rather than from assay-based typing. The study at large found these results: How much clinical and demographic metadata was included differed by source and by participant, and the metadata was provided uncurated.

Reading from cysteine to phenylalanine, the CDR3 counts 14 amino acids. The only DNA kept is the CDR3, 42 bases in frame from the first base. After removal of 7 bases from V and 4 bases from J, the junction retains 9 bases not matched to a gene. CDR1 and CDR2 are drawn from the germline V gene: SQVTM, ANQGSEA. Enrolling through a virtual design, the prospective study's participants ranged in age from about 18 to 100 years and lived across around 25 United States geographic areas. In the prospective study, participants were assigned to cohorts based on the clinical history participants reported in a screening survey and a study questionnaire. Recovered participants in ImmuneRACE Cohort 3 were defined by two consecutive negative NP/OP PCR tests, clearance by a healthcare professional, or resolution of symptoms. Mobile phlebotomists in the prospective study collected whole blood, serum and a nasopharyngeal or oropharyngeal swab from every participant. Participants in the prospective study had the option to provide additional blood draws and questionnaires over a roughly 2-month period. Before DNA extraction, prospective study blood samples were shipped either frozen or at room temperature.

TCRbeta CDR3 regions were amplified from genomic DNA using the immunoSEQ Assay, a bias-controlled multiplex PCR. The study's own analysis went as follows. The number of nucleated cells in each sample was estimated by amplification of reference gene primers within the assay. To quantify the absolute abundance of each unique TCRbeta CDR3 rearrangement, sequence reads were collapsed and filtered. For each sample, productive Simpson clonality was calculated by taking the square root of Simpson's diversity index across productive rearrangements. TCRdb took this table from immuneACCESS and kept in-frame rearrangements with V and J called. Such tables lack part of the clones; where checked against another copy, unresolved V genes explain under half of the gap, and the rest is unexplained. Clonal size and the V and J genes are those of that table, whereas D and trimming came from the DNA. This sample is represented by hundreds of thousands of clones; 86% of them were singletons. Jointly, the top ten make up over 2% of the sample.

This chain joins TRBV29-1 to TRBJ2-7; 11 middle bases align to TRBD1. The specimen sequenced was PBMCs or T cells enriched from blood (not recorded which). This TCR derives from a woman between 45 and 60 years old who had recovered from COVID-19. The CDR3 protein is CSALKRDRGYEQYF. DNA sequence: TGCAGCGCCTTAAAGCGGGACAGGGGGTACGAGCAGTACTTC.